The next 5 T cell receptor beta chains were all read from a single sample in a study of T cell responses to AZD1222 COVID-19 vaccine. The repertoire was sequenced with immunoSEQ multiplex PCR; TCRdb's copy has only in-frame clones and lacks some. The sample contains about 93,000 clones, roughly 86% of which appear only once. The specimen was peripheral blood, collected on day 0 of MenACWY control vaccination. The receptors come from an adult in good health.

The genes are TRBV11-2 and TRBJ1-4; D gene unclear. This CDR3 contains 15 residues. Germline V gene data show CDR1 as SGHAT and CDR2 as FQNNGV. V was shortened by 5 bases and J by 0 bases, with 10 bases between the two germline ends. This CDR3 reads CASSPRGTTNEKLFF. CDR3 DNA: TGTGCCAGCAGCCCAAGAGGAACAACTAATGAAAAACTGTTTTTT.

The gene calls are TRBV11-2 and TRBJ2-3, with TRBD2 matching 9 bases. CDR3 length equals 16 residues. Unmatched junction bases numbered 12, after V lost 5 bases and J lost 6 bases. Germline V lookup: CDR1 SGHAT, CDR2 FQNNGV. CDR3 protein: CASSLPWTSAGDTQYF. The CDR3 bases are TGTGCCAGCAGCCTTCCGTGGACTAGCGCTGGGGATACGCAGTATTTT. Combining the CDR3 with reference TRBV11-2 and TRBJ2-3 gives the whole variable domain EAGVAQSPRYKIIEKRQSVAFWCNPISGHATLYWYQQILGQGPKLLIQFQNNGVVDDSQLPKDRFSAERLKGVDSTLKIQPAKLEDSAVYLCASSLPWTSAGDTQYFGPGTRLTVL.

This sequence joins TRBV18 and TRBJ1-1; a weak D match, TRBD1 (6 bases). V lost 3 bases and J 3 bases, leaving 11 bases between the germline ends. The CDR3 contains 14 residues. Germline V gene sequence: CDR1 KGHSH, CDR2 LQKENI. CDR3 residues: CASSPTAGDTEAFF. The CDR3 DNA follows: TGTGCCAGCTCACCTACGGCAGGGGACACTGAAGCTTTCTTT. The variable domain in full, with the rest retrieved from reference TRBV18 and TRBJ1-1, is NAGVMQNPRHLVRRRGQEARLRCSPMKGHSHVYWYRQLPEEGLKFMVYLQKENIIDESGMPKERFSAEFPKEGPSILRIQQVVRGDSAAYFCASSPTAGDTEAFFGQGTRLTVV.

This chain connects TRBV7-2 to TRBJ2-5; D might be TRBD1 or TRBD2, each matching 5 bases. The V gene lost 1 base and the J gene lost 4 bases, with 7 bases spanning the gap. Germline CDR1 and CDR2: SGHTA and FQGNSA. This CDR3 spans 13 amino acids. DNA of the CDR3: TGTGCCAGCAGCTTAGGGGGGAGAGAGACCCAGTACTTC. As protein: CASSLGGRETQYF. The entire variable domain, with the rest obtained from reference TRBV7-2 and TRBJ2-5, is as follows: GAGVSQSPSNKVTEKGKDVELRCDPISGHTALYWYRQSLGQGLEFLIYFQGNSAPDKSGLPSDRFSAERTGGSVSTLTIQRTQQEDSAVYLCASSLGGRETQYFGPGTRLLVL.

V gene TRBV19 combines with J gene TRBJ2-7, with 7 bases that match TRBD1. Trimming took 4 bases from V and 3 from J; bases not matched to a gene: 0. In germline, CDR1 is LNHDA, CDR2 SQIVND (reference sequence). This CDR3 comprises 12 residues. CDR3 loop: CASSRDSYEQYF. The CDR3, as DNA: TGTGCCAGTAGTAGGGACAGCTACGAGCAGTACTTC.